This T cell receptor beta chain was sequenced in a study of cytomegalovirus exposure and HLA in healthy donors. Overall study findings and caveats: An observed cluster of highly shared sequence variants was recorded as a likely sequencing artifact.

The PCR had 60 Vbeta and 13 Jbeta primers. The protocol was immunoSEQ multiplex PCR, while the TCRdb copy is restricted to in-frame clones and leaves out a portion. The sample carries approximately 77,000 clones, 60% to 80% recorded once. Notes on this clone: Its antigen is still unknown.

The sequence derives from a woman in her 40s in good health and CMV-seronegative. The sequenced sample consisted of PBMCs.

CDR3 nucleotides: TGTGCCATCGGGGAAGGGGAAGTGGATAATTCACCCCTCCACTTT. This codes for CAIGEGEVDNSPLHF. The genes are TRBV10-3 and TRBJ1-6; possibly TRBD1 for D (5 bases). This CDR3 is built from 15 residues. In germline, CDR1 is ENHRY, CDR2 SYGVKD. The V end lost 8 bases, the J end lost 5 bases, and 16 bases lay between the germline ends.